This is a list of T cell receptor beta chains from one sample in a study of PD-1 blockade in classical Hodgkin lymphoma. Produced via immunoSEQ multiplex PCR; TCRdb's table is partial and in-frame only. The sample lists approximately 12,000 clones; about 90% were seen once. This specimen was peripheral blood mononuclear cells (PBMCs), taken at baseline. These receptors all stem from a human donor with classical Hodgkin lymphoma. CDR3s include the opening cysteine and the closing phenylalanine or tryptophan. A D gene is named only where the DNA matches it firmly. The size field is filled for only some rows; it gives once, few, many or a size class.

j_call	v_call	d_call	clone_size	cdr3_aa	cdr3_nt
TRBJ2-5	TRBV7-9	TRBD2	NA	CASSSLAGQETQYF	TGTGCCAGCAGCTCTCTAGCGGGGCAAGAGACCCAGTACTTC
TRBJ2-1	TRBV19	TRBD2	NA	CASSRLAGEGQFF	TGTGCCAGTAGTAGACTAGCGGGGGAGGGGCAGTTCTTC
TRBJ2-1	TRBV7-9	TRBD1	NA	CASSLKWDRQFF	TGTGCCAGCAGCTTAAAATGGGACAGGCAGTTCTTC
TRBJ2-5	TRBV5-1	NA	NA	CASSLQARQETQYF	TGCGCCAGCAGCTTGCAGGCAAGGCAGGAGACCCAGTACTTC
TRBJ1-4	TRBV18	NA	once	CASSPLYSGPNEKLFF	TGTGCCAGCTCACCACTGTATTCAGGGCCGAATGAAAAACTGTTTTTT
TRBJ1-2	TRBV13	TRBD1	NA	CASSLAQGAIGYTF	TGTGCCAGCAGCTTAGCCCAGGGGGCGATTGGCTACACCTTC
TRBJ1-1	TRBV4-2	NA	NA	CASSRSSGRVGNTEAFF	TGTGCCAGCAGCCGCTCTTCGGGCAGGGTCGGGAACACTGAAGCTTTCTTT
TRBJ2-1	TRBV6-5	NA	NA	CASSTIPSSYNEQFF	TGTGCCAGCAGCACAATACCGAGCTCCTACAATGAGCAGTTCTTC
TRBJ2-7	TRBV6-6	NA	NA	CASNKRDNYEQYF	TGTGCCAGCAACAAAAGGGACAACTACGAGCAGTACTTC
TRBJ1-1	TRBV7-8	NA	NA	CASSLARAPQNTEAFF	TGTGCCAGCAGCTTAGCCCGGGCACCCCAGAACACTGAAGCTTTCTTT
TRBJ2-7	TRBV5-4	TRBD2	NA	CASSLGRTRSSYEQYF	TGTGCCAGCAGCTTGGGACGGACTAGAAGCTCCTACGAGCAGTACTTC
TRBJ2-1	TRBV6-6	NA	NA	CASSTGHRYNEQFF	TGTGCCAGCAGTACGGGACACCGCTACAATGAGCAGTTCTTC
TRBJ1-6	TRBV10-2	NA	NA	CASMGNSPLHF	TGCGCCAGCATGGGTAATTCACCCCTCCACTTT
TRBJ2-1	TRBV19	NA	once	CASRYSSYNEQFF	TGTGCCAGCAGGTATAGCTCCTACAATGAGCAGTTCTTC
TRBJ2-3	TRBV30	TRBD2	NA	CAWKEFSGGLTDTQYF	TGTGCCTGGAAGGAGTTCAGCGGGGGACTCACAGATACGCAGTATTTT
TRBJ1-2	TRBV4-1	NA	NA	CASSQATGGYTF	TGCGCCAGCAGCCAAGCTACAGGTGGCTACACCTTC
TRBJ1-2	TRBV28	NA	NA	CASRTPSQANYGYTF	TGTGCCAGCAGGACCCCCTCACAGGCTAACTATGGCTACACCTTC
TRBJ1-1	TRBV27	NA	NA	CASSLNYRGGTEAFF	TGTGCCAGCAGTTTAAACTATCGCGGAGGGACTGAAGCTTTCTTT
TRBJ2-5	TRBV5-6	TRBD1	NA	CASSLDRGKETQYF	TGTGCCAGCAGCTTGGACAGGGGGAAAGAGACCCAGTACTTC
TRBJ2-3	TRBV5-1	TRBD2	NA	CASSWGLAGVSTDTQYF	TGCGCCAGCAGCTGGGGACTAGCGGGGGTTAGCACAGATACGCAGTATTTT
TRBJ2-1	TRBV5-6	TRBD2	NA	CASWPGTSREQFF	TGTGCCAGCTGGCCCGGGACTAGCAGGGAGCAGTTCTTC
TRBJ2-1	TRBV10-3	NA	NA	CAISDSRGGRSSYNEQFF	TGTGCCATCAGTGACTCGAGGGGGGGGCGGAGCTCCTACAATGAGCAGTTCTTC
TRBJ2-4	TRBV19	NA	once	CASSILPTGRNIQYF	TGTGCCAGTAGTATACTTCCGACAGGGAGGAACATTCAGTACTTC
TRBJ2-7	TRBV10-1	NA	once	CASSVQRGGLYEQYF	TGCGCCAGCAGCGTTCAACGCGGGGGCCTCTACGAGCAGTACTTC
TRBJ1-2	TRBV27	NA	NA	CASSPDALFYGYTF	TGTGCCAGCAGCCCGGACGCTCTATTCTATGGCTACACCTTC
TRBJ2-2	TRBV6-4	NA	NA	CASSDRDEGSGELFF	TGTGCCAGCAGTGACAGGGACGAGGGCTCCGGGGAGCTGTTTTTT
TRBJ2-3	TRBV7-3	TRBD2	NA	CASSDGMLAGSSDTQYF	TGTGCCAGCAGCGACGGTATGCTAGCGGGATCGTCAGATACGCAGTATTTT
TRBJ2-7	TRBV7-9	TRBD1	NA	CASSPYPAQGATSYEQYF	TGTGCCAGCAGCCCCTACCCTGCACAGGGGGCTACCTCCTACGAGCAGTACTTC
TRBJ1-2	TRBV23-1	NA	NA	CASSQRGEGNYGYTF	TGCGCCAGCAGTCAAAGAGGGGAGGGCAACTATGGCTACACCTTC
TRBJ2-5	TRBV9	NA	NA	CASSVREIQETQYF	TGTGCCAGCAGCGTAAGGGAGATCCAAGAGACCCAGTACTTC
TRBJ1-4	TRBV23-1	NA	NA	CATPHGNTNEKLFF	TGCGCCACCCCTCACGGAAATACTAATGAAAAACTGTTTTTT
TRBJ2-7	TRBV10-2	NA	NA	CASEPDTGFEQYF	TGCGCCAGCGAGCCTGATACAGGGTTCGAGCAGTACTTC
TRBJ2-7	TRBV6-6	NA	few	CASSHARGFHEQYF	TGTGCCAGCAGTCACGCCAGGGGTTTCCACGAGCAGTACTTC
TRBJ2-5	TRBV15	TRBD2	NA	CATSIEMTSYETQYF	TGTGCCACCAGCATCGAAATGACTAGCTATGAGACCCAGTACTTC
TRBJ2-7	TRBV6-1	NA	NA	CASRDRGTYEQYF	TGTGCCAGCAGAGACCGGGGGACCTACGAGCAGTACTTC
TRBJ2-2	TRBV10-1	NA	NA	CASSWGTGELFF	TGCGCCAGCTCGTGGGGCACCGGGGAGCTGTTTTTT
TRBJ1-6	TRBV7-9	NA	NA	CASSTTAESPLHF	TGTGCCAGCAGCACTACAGCGGAGTCACCCCTCCACTTT
TRBJ1-2	TRBV2	NA	NA	CASSESVGGTPYGYTF	TGTGCCAGCAGTGAATCTGTGGGGGGGACGCCTTATGGCTACACCTTC
TRBJ2-5	TRBV7-2	NA	NA	CASSFDRTEETQYF	TGTGCCAGCAGCTTTGACAGGACTGAAGAGACCCAGTACTTC
TRBJ2-5	TRBV9	NA	few	CASSVDDGRETQYF	TGTGCCAGCAGCGTAGATGACGGCCGAGAGACCCAGTACTTC
TRBJ1-4	TRBV6-5	NA	NA	CASSYSQAANEKLFF	TGTGCCAGCAGTTACTCTCAGGCCGCAAATGAAAAACTGTTTTTT
TRBJ1-6	TRBV4-1	NA	NA	CASSQVVDPYNSPLHF	TGCGCCAGCAGCCAAGTGGTCGACCCCTATAATTCACCCCTCCACTTT
TRBJ1-2	TRBV12-5	NA	NA	CASGLDPRWQNGYTF	TGTGCTAGTGGTTTGGACCCCCGATGGCAGAATGGCTACACCTTC
TRBJ2-2	TRBV19	NA	NA	CASSIRRRQGVTGELFF	TGTGCCAGTAGTATACGAAGGCGGCAGGGCGTCACCGGGGAGCTGTTTTTT
TRBJ2-7	TRBV21-1	NA	NA	CASSRTLAGVINEQYF	TGTGCCAGCAGCAGAACTCTAGCGGGAGTTATAAACGAGCAGTACTTC
TRBJ2-5	TRBV27	NA	NA	CASSLVGRWGQETQYF	TGTGCCAGCAGTCTGGTCGGGAGATGGGGCCAAGAGACCCAGTACTTC
TRBJ2-7	TRBV11-2	TRBD1	NA	CASSFISGTASYEQYF	TGTGCCAGCAGCTTTATATCCGGGACAGCCTCCTACGAGCAGTACTTC
TRBJ1-5	TRBV4-1	TRBD1	NA	CASSQRDRGAGQPQHF	TGCGCCAGCAGCCAGCGGGACAGGGGCGCGGGTCAGCCCCAGCATTTT
TRBJ1-5	TRBV19	NA	NA	CASSDWASNNQPQHF	TGTGCCAGTAGCGATTGGGCCTCCAACAATCAGCCCCAGCATTTT
TRBJ2-7	TRBV30	TRBD2	NA	CAWSMGLAGAEQYF	TGTGCCTGGAGTATGGGACTAGCGGGGGCCGAGCAGTACTTC
TRBJ2-7	TRBV6-1	TRBD2	NA	CASRQRGGLTYEQYF	TGTGCCAGCAGGCAGCGGGGGGGCCTAACGTACGAGCAGTACTTC
TRBJ2-7	TRBV30	TRBD1	NA	CAWSVPMDRGVYEQYF	TGTGCCTGGAGTGTCCCCATGGACAGGGGAGTCTACGAGCAGTACTTC